This section outlines one T cell receptor beta chain sequence together with its context. Its antigen remains unidentified. This entry belongs to a study of blood T cells in healthy people across ages. Points from the study as a whole: The long-lived group displayed more naive CD4+ cells, plus higher diversity, than the aged donors did.

Together with a sample-barcoded 5' primer, a J-beta primer mix was included in a second PCR lasting about 7 to 11 cycles. TCRdb redid the calling of the 5' RACE reads with MiXCR, one entry per CDR3 protein. Of more than 1,000,000 distinct CDR3 sequences detected, about 23% appear once; the ten largest clones hold around 0.7%. These data were also reused for a study on T cells of mothers and their children. That work contributes: A few healthy Caucasian mothers and their six children donated. Slightly higher overlap, not significant, was seen in related mother-child pairs than in unrelated pairs.

Sequenced sample: blood. This clonotype originated in a girl aged 2-15 years in good health.

In nucleotides, the CDR3 is TGTGCCAGCTCACCCTGGGACAACGACAATGAGCAGTTCTTC. Translating it yields CASSPWDNDNEQFF. This rearrangement joins TRBV18 to TRBJ2-1, with a tentative D call TRBD1 (6 bases). This CDR3 contains 14 residues. Trimming cost V 3 bases and J 5 bases, with 11 bases left between them. Per germline, CDR1 KGHSH and CDR2 LQKENI.